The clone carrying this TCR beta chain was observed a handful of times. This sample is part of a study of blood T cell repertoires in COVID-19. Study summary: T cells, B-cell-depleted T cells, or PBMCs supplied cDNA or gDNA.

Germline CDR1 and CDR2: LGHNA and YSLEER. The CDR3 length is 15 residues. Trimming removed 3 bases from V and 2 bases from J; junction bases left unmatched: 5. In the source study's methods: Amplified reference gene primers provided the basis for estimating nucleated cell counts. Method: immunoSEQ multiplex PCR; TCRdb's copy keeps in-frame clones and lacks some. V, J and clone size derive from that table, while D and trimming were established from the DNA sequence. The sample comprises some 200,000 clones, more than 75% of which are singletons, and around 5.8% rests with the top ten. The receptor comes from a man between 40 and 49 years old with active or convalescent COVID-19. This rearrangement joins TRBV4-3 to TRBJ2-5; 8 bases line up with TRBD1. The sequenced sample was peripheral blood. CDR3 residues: CASSQAGTGQETQYF. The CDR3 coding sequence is TGCGCCAGCAGCCAGGCCGGGACAGGACAAGAGACCCAGTACTTC.